Listed below are T cell receptor beta chains from one sample, sequenced in a study of T cell responses to AZD1222 COVID-19 vaccine. TCRdb's table, derived via immunoSEQ multiplex PCR, lists solely in-frame clones and lacks some. The repertoire consists of fewer than 150,000 clones, with around 86% occurring once and the leading ten covering around 7.7%. Sequenced here: peripheral blood, sampled on day 0 of AZD1222 vaccination. The source is an adult in good health. CDR3s include the opening cysteine and the closing phenylalanine or tryptophan. D genes are given only for firm matches. A clone size is listed for some rows: how often the clone was seen (once, few, many), or a class if it is expanded.

j_call v_call d_call clone_size cdr3_nt cdr3_aa
TRBJ1-1 TRBV6-6 TRBD1 NA TGTGCCAGCAGCCTGCTCCGGACAGGGATGAACACTGAAGCTTTCTTT CASSLLRTGMNTEAFF
TRBJ2-6 TRBV4-1 NA NA TGCGCCAGCAGCCAAGCCGGAGGCAGACAGACCTCTGGGGCCAACGTCCTGACTTTC CASSQAGGRQTSGANVLTF
TRBJ2-1 TRBV5-1 TRBD2 NA TGCGCCAGCAGCTCATCTAGCGGGGGCATCCATGAGCAGTTCTTC CASSSSSGGIHEQFF
TRBJ2-2 TRBV5-4 TRBD1 once TGTGCCAGCAGCTTGGACAGGGGGAGCACCGGGGAGCTGTTTTTT CASSLDRGSTGELFF
TRBJ2-3 TRBV6-4 NA NA TGTGCCAGCAGTGACTCCGCGGGGGCCAGGGGTACGCAGTATTTT CASSDSAGARGTQYF
TRBJ2-4 TRBV6-6 NA NA TGTGCCAGCAGTGCCTACCCGGGACGAGCCAAAAACATTCAGTACTTC CASSAYPGRAKNIQYF
TRBJ2-3 TRBV2 NA NA TGTGCCAGCAGTGAACTACGGTCGGCAGATACGCAGTATTTT CASSELRSADTQYF
TRBJ2-2 TRBV10-3 NA NA TGTGCCATCTCCCAAGGGGGTTCGAACACCGGGGAGCTGTTTTTT CAISQGGSNTGELFF
TRBJ1-6 TRBV30 NA few TGTGCCTGGAGCAGAGTTAGGAGCTCCTATAATTCACCCCTCCACTTT CAWSRVRSSYNSPLHF
TRBJ2-6 TRBV27 NA NA TGTGCCAGCAGTTCCGGGACGGGACGCTCTGGGGCCAACGTCCTGACTTTC CASSSGTGRSGANVLTF
TRBJ2-5 TRBV12-3/TRBV12-4 NA NA TGTGCCAGCAGCCGGGACCAACAAGAGACCCAGTACTTC CASSRDQQETQYF
TRBJ2-5 TRBV10-3 TRBD2 NA TGTGCCATCAGTGATTCTGGACTAGCGGGAGTTGAGACCCAGTACTTC CAISDSGLAGVETQYF
TRBJ2-2 TRBV5-4 NA NA TGTGCCAGCAGCTTGGGGCTAGTTGGCACCGGGGAGCTGTTTTTT CASSLGLVGTGELFF
TRBJ1-2 TRBV6-5 NA NA TGTGCCAGCTCACAATGGACGAGTTTTGGCTACACCTTC CASSQWTSFGYTF
TRBJ2-3 TRBV11-3 NA NA TGTGCCAGCAGCGTGCGACTAGCAGATACGCAGTATTTT CASSVRLADTQYF
TRBJ2-3 TRBV5-1 NA NA TGCGCCAGCAGCTTTGGGCAGGCCTCGGGCACAGATACGCAGTATTTT CASSFGQASGTDTQYF
TRBJ1-5 TRBV13 NA few TGTGCCAGCAGCTTTAGACGCGCCCTGGGCAATCAGCCCCAGCATTTT CASSFRRALGNQPQHF
TRBJ2-3 TRBV7-3 NA NA TGTGCCAGCAGCTACCGGGGTACTTCAGATACGCAGTATTTT CASSYRGTSDTQYF
TRBJ2-2 TRBV6-5 NA NA TGTGCCAGCGGGCCGGGACACATGAACACCGGGGAGCTGTTTTTT CASGPGHMNTGELFF
TRBJ2-1 TRBV28 TRBD2 NA TGTGCCAGCAGCCCCCGGGGTAGCGGGGGGGGCAATGAGCAGTTCTTC CASSPRGSGGGNEQFF
TRBJ1-1 TRBV7-6 TRBD1 NA TGTGCCAGCAGCTTAGCGATGACAGGGATCACTGAAGCTTTCTTT CASSLAMTGITEAFF
TRBJ2-1 TRBV5-6 NA NA TGTGCCAGCAGCTGGAGTGTTATGAGGCAAAATGAGCAGTTCTTC CASSWSVMRQNEQFF
TRBJ1-5 TRBV20-1 NA NA TGCAGTGCTAGTCAGGGAGGGGGGGGGCAGCCCCAGCATTTT CSASQGGGGQPQHF
TRBJ2-1 TRBV6-5 TRBD1 NA TGTGCCAGCAAAAAACAGGGGTGGAATGAGCAGTTCTTC CASKKQGWNEQFF
TRBJ2-6 TRBV30 NA NA TGTGCCTGGATTGGGACGGGAGCTGGGGCCAACGTCCTGACTTTC CAWIGTGAGANVLTF